This T cell receptor (beta chain) was captured in a study of metastatic and nonmetastatic thyroid tumors. Study overall: Where malignant and benign thyroid patients were concerned, repertoires were compared across blood and tumor or nodule tissue.

Comments on this clone: Its antigen is unidentified. Its ends do not fully match the called genes, so a read error is possible.

CDR1 is DFQATT and CDR2 is SNEGSKA in the germline V gene (reference sequence). There are 13 residues in the CDR3. Per the original data handling: Construction of a distant-metastasis classifier for papillary thyroid cancer relied on CDR3 differences across clinicopathological groups. TCRdb re-analyzed the PCR reads through MiXCR. Clone size and V and J calls follow TCRdb, not the original study. The sample yields about 21,000 clones, 28% seen once. Study-level results: Significantly higher TCR beta diversity was reportedly seen in malignant thyroid tumors than benign nodules, in blood and tumor.

Patients were all untreated before their thyroid surgery. This clonotype was sampled from a male donor with papillary thyroid cancer or a benign thyroid nodule (not recorded which). Some clones in this sample may be carry-over from other donors' samples. The rearrangement links TRBV20-1 to TRBJ2-7, with D perhaps TRBD1 or TRBD2 (5 bases each). The sequencing sample was made of tumor tissue. The CDR3 nucleotides are TGCAGTGCTAGAGATTTGGCCGAGGGACGTTCGTATTTC. Translation: CSARDLAEGRSYF.